These T cell receptor beta chains were read from a single sample in a study of cytomegalovirus exposure and HLA in healthy donors. Data came from immunoSEQ multiplex PCR; TCRdb stores just in-frame clones and leaves some out. The repertoire includes roughly 130,000 clones, roughly two thirds of them detected once, and 1% to 1.5% sits in the top ten. The sequencing sample was made of PBMCs. These receptors were obtained from a woman aged 40 to 50 in good health and CMV-seronegative. The CDR3 runs from the conserved cysteine through the conserved F or W. A D gene is named only where the DNA matches it firmly. The size entry is marked missing in some rows and otherwise reads once, few, many or a size class.

j_call d_call clone_size v_call cdr3_nt cdr3_aa
TRBJ2-5 TRBD1 NA TRBV29-1 TGCAGCGGCGATGGGACAGGGGATGGGGAGACCCAGTACTTC CSGDGTGDGETQYF
TRBJ1-1 NA few TRBV5-8 TGTGCCAGCAGCTTTACGGCCGGGAGTCCGAACACTGAAGCTTTCTTT CASSFTAGSPNTEAFF
TRBJ1-5 TRBD1 few TRBV19 TGTGCCAGTAACCCGACAGGGTATCAGCCCCAGCATTTT CASNPTGYQPQHF
TRBJ2-5 NA NA TRBV9 TGTGCCAGCAGCGTAGAAGGGGGACCGCCGGGAGAGACCCAGTACTTC CASSVEGGPPGETQYF
TRBJ2-4 TRBD2 NA TRBV2 TGTGCCAGCAGTGAATCTCGCGGGGGGCTAGCCAAAAACATTCAGTACTTC CASSESRGGLAKNIQYF
TRBJ2-3 NA NA TRBV11-3 TGTGCCAGCAGCTTAGATGGCCCCACAGATACGCAGTATTTT CASSLDGPTDTQYF
TRBJ1-5 NA NA TRBV4-2 TGTGCCAGCAGCCAAGCGGGGGTGAGCAATCAGCCCCAGCATTTT CASSQAGVSNQPQHF
TRBJ1-1 NA few TRBV5-6 TGTGCCAGCAGCTTGGGTACAGGACTGAACACTGAAGCTTTCTTT CASSLGTGLNTEAFF
TRBJ2-1 TRBD2 NA TRBV15 TGTGCCACCATTTTTAGCGGGGGGGCCGGATCGTACAATGAGCAGTTCTTC CATIFSGGAGSYNEQFF
TRBJ1-4 TRBD1 NA TRBV28 TGTGCCAGCCTTAGCAGTACCGGGACAGGGGCCGAAAAACTGTTTTTT CASLSSTGTGAEKLFF
TRBJ1-1 TRBD1 few TRBV19 TGTGCCAGTAGTATGCCAGGGGGCGGTTGGAACACTGAAGCTTTCTTT CASSMPGGGWNTEAFF
TRBJ2-3 TRBD1 NA TRBV2 TGTGCCACATCCCGGGACAGGTCGTCGGATACGCAGTATTTT CATSRDRSSDTQYF
TRBJ1-1 TRBD1 NA TRBV11-2 TGTGCCAGCAGCTTATGGGACAGGGGCCTACCCAACACTGAAGCTTTCTTT CASSLWDRGLPNTEAFF
TRBJ2-1 TRBD1 NA TRBV7-2 TGTGCCAGCAGCTATACAGGGGAGTGGTACAATGAGCAGTTCTTC CASSYTGEWYNEQFF
TRBJ2-7 TRBD1 NA TRBV5-8 TGTGCCAGCAGCTTAGGACAGGTCTACGAGCAGTACTTC CASSLGQVYEQYF